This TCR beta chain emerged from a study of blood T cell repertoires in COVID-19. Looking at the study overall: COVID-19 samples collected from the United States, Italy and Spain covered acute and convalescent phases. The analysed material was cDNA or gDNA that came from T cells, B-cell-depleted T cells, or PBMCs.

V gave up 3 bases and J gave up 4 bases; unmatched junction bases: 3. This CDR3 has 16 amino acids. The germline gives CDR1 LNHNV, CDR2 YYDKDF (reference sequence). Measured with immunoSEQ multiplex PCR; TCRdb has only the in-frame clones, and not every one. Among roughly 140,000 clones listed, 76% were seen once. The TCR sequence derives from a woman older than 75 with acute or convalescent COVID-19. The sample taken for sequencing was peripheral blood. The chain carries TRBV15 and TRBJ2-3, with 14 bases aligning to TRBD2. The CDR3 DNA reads TGTGCCACCAGCAGGACTAGCGGGGGGGCCCCAGATACGCAGTATTTT. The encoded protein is CATSRTSGGAPDTQYF.